A single sample gave rise to the 15 T cell receptor beta chains below, sequenced in a study of graft-versus-host responses after intestinal transplantation. No antigen has been assigned to these receptors. Sequenced by immunoSEQ multiplex PCR; TCRdb stores in-frame clones only, minus some. The sample lists tens of thousands of clones; about nine tenths were seen once. The source was unstimulated CD4+ T cells sorted from spleen or lymph node cells, collected before intestinal transplant. These receptors all come from a human donor who received an intestinal transplant.

The chain uses TRBV19 and TRBJ1-1; TRBD1 is a possible D gene (5 bases). The CDR3 is 14 amino acids. Trimming took off 4 bases at V and 0 bases at J, with 9 bases between the two ends. Germline V gene data show CDR1 as LNHDA and CDR2 as SQIVND (reference sequence). This CDR3 reads CASSTTVMNTEAFF. As DNA, the CDR3 is TGTGCCAGTAGTACGACAGTCATGAACACTGAAGCTTTCTTT.

This clone was seen a handful of times. This sequence joins TRBV27 and TRBJ1-1; 7 nucleotides match TRBD1. The germline CDR1 and CDR2 sequences are MNHEY and SMNVEV (reference sequence). The CDR3 extends over 11 amino acids. V dropped 8 bases and J dropped 8; count of bases not matched to a gene: 5. The CDR3 sequence: CASGDRAEAFF. The CDR3, as DNA: TGTGCCAGCGGTGACAGGGCAGAAGCTTTCTTT.

This sequence joins TRBV19 and TRBJ1-3, with D possibly TRBD1 on 6 matching bases. CDR1 and CDR2 from the germline V gene are LNHDA and SQIVND (reference sequence). The CDR3 runs to 15 residues. The V and J ends lost 6 bases and 0 bases respectively, with 12 bases between them. The chain's CDR3 is CASRIQGFSGNTIYF. CDR3 DNA sequence: TGTGCCAGTAGGATACAGGGCTTCTCTGGAAACACCATATATTTT.

The CDR3 DNA reads TGTGCCAGCAGCTTAGGCCCCTCGACTAGCGGGGGGGCCTACGAGCAGTACTTC. It codes for CASSLGPSTSGGAYEQYF. The chain employs TRBV7-2 and TRBJ2-7; 14 nucleotides agree with TRBD2. Germline assignment: CDR1 SGHTA and CDR2 FQGNSA. This CDR3 comprises 18 residues. J gave up 2 bases and V 1 base, and 7 bases lay outside the gene matches.

The rearrangement links TRBV19 to TRBJ1-5, with 10 positions matching TRBD1. The CDR3 extends over 17 amino acids. Germline lookup yields CDR1 LNHDA and CDR2 SQIVND (reference sequence). V shed 2 bases and J 5 bases; nucleotides not matched to a gene: 9. The CDR3 loop is CASSITGKTGGYQPQHF. The CDR3 nucleotides are TGTGCCAGTAGTATAACCGGCAAGACAGGGGGCTATCAGCCCCAGCATTTT.

The chain employs TRBV19 and TRBJ1-1, with a weak D call TRBD1 (5 bases). The germline V gene has CDR1 LNHDA and CDR2 SQIVND (reference sequence). This CDR3 spans 13 amino acids. Trimming took 5 bases from V and 4 from J, leaving 11 bases between them. In DNA form, the CDR3 reads TGTGCCAGTAGTTATAATACAGGCACTGAAGCTTTCTTT. Amino acid sequence: CASSYNTGTEAFF.

The gene calls are TRBV19 and TRBJ1-6; D is ambiguous. Germline CDR1 is LNHDA and CDR2 is SQIVND (reference sequence). The CDR3 spans 15 residues. Trimming pared 6 bases from V and 7 bases from J, leaving 16 bases between. CDR3 nucleotides: TGTGCCAGTAGGGACGTCCGGAGGCGGAATTCACCCCTCCACTTT. It yields the protein CASRDVRRRNSPLHF.

J is TRBJ2-1 and V is TRBV15; TRBD2 aligns across 10 bases. Trimming took 2 bases from V and 7 from J; bases not matched to a gene: 8. Looked up from germline, CDR1 is LNHNV and CDR2 is YYDKDF (reference sequence). The CDR3 runs 16 residues. The CDR3 nucleotides read TGTGCCACCAGCAGAAGGACTAGCGGTGAGGGGAATGAGCAGTTCTTC. Its protein is CATSRRTSGEGNEQFF.

The rearrangement joins TRBV30 to TRBJ2-5, with D possibly matching TRBD2 (5 bases). This CDR3 region has 14 residues. Trimming removed 2 bases at V and 6 bases at J, with 16 bases between. In germline, CDR1 is GTSNPN, CDR2 SVGIG (reference sequence). The CDR3 here is CAWSLGVWEKTQYF. For the CDR3, the DNA is TGTGCCTGGAGTCTCGGGGTCTGGGAAAAGACCCAGTACTTC.

This chain joins TRBV15 and TRBJ1-2, with a possible D match to TRBD1 (5 bases). This CDR3 comprises 15 residues. Germline V gene sequence: CDR1 LNHNV, CDR2 YYDKDF (reference sequence). The V gene lost 0 bases and the J gene lost 3 bases, with 11 bases spanning the gap. The CDR3 DNA is TGTGCCACCAGCAGAGAAACAGGCCAGTACTATGGCTACACCTTC. Its translation is CATSRETGQYYGYTF.

This clone was recorded a few times. This chain links TRBV2 with TRBJ1-3; no clear D. The germline V gene encodes CDR1 SNHLY and CDR2 FYNNEI. The CDR3 covers 13 residues. V was trimmed by 2 bases and J by 8 bases, leaving 10 bases between them. The CDR3 loop reads CASSENGVDTIYF. CDR3 DNA: TGTGCCAGCAGTGAAAACGGGGTAGACACCATATATTTT.

This sequence joins TRBV6-1 and TRBJ1-5; tentative D call: TRBD1 (5 bases). The CDR3 length is 19 residues. Germline CDR1 reads MNHNS; CDR2 reads SASEGT. V shed 0 bases and J shed 0 bases, with 18 bases lying between them. The DNA of the CDR3 is TGTGCCAGCAGTGAAGCGCGGGGGGTCCCAATATATAGCAATCAGCCCCAGCATTTT. As protein: CASSEARGVPIYSNQPQHF.

The rearrangement links TRBV27 to TRBJ2-7; 15 bases agree with TRBD2. The germline V gene encodes CDR1 MNHEY and CDR2 SMNVEV (reference sequence). This CDR3 region has 15 residues. V lost 4 bases to trimming and J lost 4 bases; unmatched junction nucleotides: 2. The CDR3 DNA is TGTGCCAGCAGTTATGGGACTAGCGGGGGGTACGAGCAGTACTTC. Translation: CASSYGTSGGYEQYF.

This clone has just a few counts. This rearrangement joins TRBV5-4 to TRBJ1-3, with a possible D match to TRBD1 (6 bases). The ends were cut back, 3 bases at V and 7 bases at J, with 14 bases in the middle. The CDR3 consists of 14 residues. Germline lookup yields CDR1 SGHNT and CDR2 YYREEE (reference sequence). DNA for the CDR3: TGTGCCAGCAGCTCCAAGGGGGAGGGGAACACCATATATTTT. Its translation is CASSSKGEGNTIYF.

This clone was detected once. The chain links TRBV6-5 to TRBJ2-5; D may be TRBD1 (5 bases). The closer fit of TRBJ2-7 to the DNA end suggests the J call may be wrong. Looked up from germline, CDR1 is MNHEY and CDR2 is SVGAGI. The CDR3 has 14 residues. CDR3 protein: CASTRDSFSYEQYF. As DNA, the CDR3 is TGTGCCAGCACCCGAGACAGTTTCTCCTACGAGCAGTACTTC.